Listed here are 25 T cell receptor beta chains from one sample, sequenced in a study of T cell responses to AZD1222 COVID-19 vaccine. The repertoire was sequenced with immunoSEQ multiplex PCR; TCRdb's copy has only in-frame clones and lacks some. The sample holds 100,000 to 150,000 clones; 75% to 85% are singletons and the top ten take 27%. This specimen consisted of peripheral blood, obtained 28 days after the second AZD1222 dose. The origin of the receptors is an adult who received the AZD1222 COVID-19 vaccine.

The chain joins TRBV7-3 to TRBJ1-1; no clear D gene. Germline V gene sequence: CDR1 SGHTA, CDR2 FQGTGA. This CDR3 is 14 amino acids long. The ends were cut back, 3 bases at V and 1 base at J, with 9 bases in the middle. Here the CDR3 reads CASSLKQANTEAFF. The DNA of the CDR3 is TGTGCCAGCAGCTTGAAACAAGCGAACACTGAAGCTTTCTTT.

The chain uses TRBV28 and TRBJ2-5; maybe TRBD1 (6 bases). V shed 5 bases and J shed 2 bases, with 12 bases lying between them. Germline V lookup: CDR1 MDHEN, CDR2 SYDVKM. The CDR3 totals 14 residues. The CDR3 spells CASSLIGQQETQYF. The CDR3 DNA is TGTGCCAGCAGTCTAATAGGACAGCAAGAGACCCAGTACTTC.

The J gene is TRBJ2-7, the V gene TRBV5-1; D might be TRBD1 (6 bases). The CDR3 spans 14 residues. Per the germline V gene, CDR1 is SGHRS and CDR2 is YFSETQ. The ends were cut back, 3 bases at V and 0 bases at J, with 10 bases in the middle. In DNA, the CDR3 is TGCGCCAGCAGCTCACAGGGCAGCTCCTACGAGCAGTACTTC. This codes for CASSSQGSSYEQYF.

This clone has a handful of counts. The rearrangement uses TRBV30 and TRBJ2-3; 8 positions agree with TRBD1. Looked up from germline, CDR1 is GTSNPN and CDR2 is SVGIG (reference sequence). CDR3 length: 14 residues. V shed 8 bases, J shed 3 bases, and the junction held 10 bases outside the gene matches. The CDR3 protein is CAQGAGGRTDTQYF. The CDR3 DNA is TGTGCCCAGGGGGCAGGGGGGAGGACAGATACGCAGTATTTT.

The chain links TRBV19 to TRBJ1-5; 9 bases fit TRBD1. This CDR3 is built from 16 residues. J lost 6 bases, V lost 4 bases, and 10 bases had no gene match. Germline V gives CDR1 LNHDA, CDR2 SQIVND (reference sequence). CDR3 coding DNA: TGTGCCAGTAGTACCCCCGGGACAGGGATCGGTCAGCCCCAGCATTTT. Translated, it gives CASSTPGTGIGQPQHF.

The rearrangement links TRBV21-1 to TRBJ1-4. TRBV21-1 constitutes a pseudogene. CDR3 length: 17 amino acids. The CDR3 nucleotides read TGTGCCAGCAGCAAATTCCCTACGACGGGGGGCGGGGAAAAACTGTTTTTT. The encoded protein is CASSKFPTTGGGEKLFF.

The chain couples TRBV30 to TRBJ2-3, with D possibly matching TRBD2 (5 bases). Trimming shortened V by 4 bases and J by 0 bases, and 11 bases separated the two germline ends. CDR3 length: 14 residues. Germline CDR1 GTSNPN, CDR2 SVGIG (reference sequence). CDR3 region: CAWTSGTSTDTQYF. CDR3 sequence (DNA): TGTGCCTGGACAAGCGGTACTAGCACAGATACGCAGTATTTT.

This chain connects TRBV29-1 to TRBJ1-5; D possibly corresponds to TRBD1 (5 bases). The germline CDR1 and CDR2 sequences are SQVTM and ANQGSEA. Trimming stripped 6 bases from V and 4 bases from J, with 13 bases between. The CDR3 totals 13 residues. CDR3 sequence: CSVQGLGNQPQHF. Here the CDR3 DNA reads TGCAGCGTCCAGGGTTTAGGGAATCAGCCCCAGCATTTT.

The CDR3 DNA reads TGTGCCAGCAGTCGGGGGGCAGGGAGGCACGAGCAGTACTTC. Translated: CASSRGAGRHEQYF. The chain links TRBV28 to TRBJ2-7; D may be TRBD2 (7 bases). Germline CDR1 is MDHEN and CDR2 is SYDVKM. V lost 5 bases and J 5 bases, leaving 16 bases between the germline ends. This CDR3 spans 14 amino acids.

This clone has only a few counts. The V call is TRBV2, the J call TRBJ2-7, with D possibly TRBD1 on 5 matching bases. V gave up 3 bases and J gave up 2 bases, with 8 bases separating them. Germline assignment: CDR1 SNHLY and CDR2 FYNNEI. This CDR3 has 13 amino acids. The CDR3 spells CASSDDSPYEQYF. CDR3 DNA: TGTGCCAGCAGTGATGACAGTCCCTACGAGCAGTACTTC.

The CDR3, as DNA: TGTGCCAGCAGCCAGGGGGGGATCCATGGCTACACCTTC. Amino acid sequence: CASSQGGIHGYTF. The J gene is TRBJ1-2, the V gene TRBV12-3 or TRBV12-4, with 7 bases identical to TRBD1. V lost 6 bases, J lost 6 bases, and 7 bases stayed unmatched. This CDR3 spans 13 amino acids.

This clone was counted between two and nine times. In nucleotides, the CDR3 is TGTGCCAGCAGCCCCCAGACCGGGGAGCTGTTTTTT. It translates to CASSPQTGELFF. The chain joins TRBV7-9 to TRBJ2-2; D is unclear. Germline-derived CDR1 and CDR2 are SEHNR and FQNEAQ (reference sequence). Trimming took off 5 bases at V and 5 bases at J, with 6 bases between the two ends. This CDR3 has 12 residues.

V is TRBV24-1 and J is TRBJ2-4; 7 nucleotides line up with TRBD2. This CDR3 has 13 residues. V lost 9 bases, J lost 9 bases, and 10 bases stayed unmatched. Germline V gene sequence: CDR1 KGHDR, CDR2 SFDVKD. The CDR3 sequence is CATQSGVDVIQYF. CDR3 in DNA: TGTGCCACCCAGAGCGGGGTAGATGTCATTCAGTACTTC.

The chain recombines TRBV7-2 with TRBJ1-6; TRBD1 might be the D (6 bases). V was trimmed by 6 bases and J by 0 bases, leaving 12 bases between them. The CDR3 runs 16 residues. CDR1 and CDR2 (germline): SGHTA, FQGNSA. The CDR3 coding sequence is TGTGCCAGCAGGGGACCGGACAGCTCCTATAATTCACCCCTCCACTTT. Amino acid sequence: CASRGPDSSYNSPLHF.

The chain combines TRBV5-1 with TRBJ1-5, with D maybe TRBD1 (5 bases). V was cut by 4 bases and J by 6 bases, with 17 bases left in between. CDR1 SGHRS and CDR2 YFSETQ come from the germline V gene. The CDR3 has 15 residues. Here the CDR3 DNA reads TGCGCCAGCAGCCTGGATGGGGGGGGAAGTCAGCCCCAGCATTTT. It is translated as CASSLDGGGSQPQHF.

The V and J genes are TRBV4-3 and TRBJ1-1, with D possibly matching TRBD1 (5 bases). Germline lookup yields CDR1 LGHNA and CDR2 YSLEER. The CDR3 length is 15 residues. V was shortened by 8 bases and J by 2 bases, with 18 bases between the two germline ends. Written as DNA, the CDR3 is TGCGCCAGCGGCTGGGTGGGGACGGGTAACACTGAAGCTTTCTTT. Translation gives CASGWVGTGNTEAFF.

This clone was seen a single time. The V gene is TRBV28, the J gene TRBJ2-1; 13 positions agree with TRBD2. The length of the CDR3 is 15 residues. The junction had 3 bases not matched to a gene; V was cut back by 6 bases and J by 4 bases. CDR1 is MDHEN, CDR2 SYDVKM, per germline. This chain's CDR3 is CASRKGLAGYNEQFF. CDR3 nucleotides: TGTGCCAGCAGAAAGGGACTAGCGGGGTACAATGAGCAGTTCTTC.

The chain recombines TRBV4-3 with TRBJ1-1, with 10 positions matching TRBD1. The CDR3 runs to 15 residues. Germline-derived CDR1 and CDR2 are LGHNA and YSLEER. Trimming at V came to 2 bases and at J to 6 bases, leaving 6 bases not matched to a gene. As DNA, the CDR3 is TGCGCCAGCAGCCAATTGACAGGGGGCTGGGCTGAAGCTTTCTTT. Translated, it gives CASSQLTGGWAEAFF.

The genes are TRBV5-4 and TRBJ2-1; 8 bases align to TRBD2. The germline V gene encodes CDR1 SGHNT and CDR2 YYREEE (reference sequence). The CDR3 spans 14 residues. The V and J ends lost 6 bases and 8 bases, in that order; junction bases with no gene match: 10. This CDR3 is CASTPRGGRDEQFF. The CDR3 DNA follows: TGTGCCAGCACCCCTCGGGGGGGTAGGGATGAGCAGTTCTTC.

The CDR3 DNA reads as TGCGCCAGCAGCCAGGACTCCGTGACCTACAATGAGCAGTTCTTC. Translated: CASSQDSVTYNEQFF. The J gene is TRBJ2-1, the V gene TRBV4-3; D is perhaps TRBD2 (5 bases). This CDR3 comprises 15 residues. Trimming stripped 3 bases from V and 2 bases from J, with 11 bases between. The germline CDR1 and CDR2 sequences are LGHNA and YSLEER.

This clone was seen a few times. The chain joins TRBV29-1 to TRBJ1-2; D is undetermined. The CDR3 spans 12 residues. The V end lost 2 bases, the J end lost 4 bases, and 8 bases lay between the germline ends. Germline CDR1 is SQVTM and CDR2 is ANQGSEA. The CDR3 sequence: CSVETALYGYTF. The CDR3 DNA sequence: TGCAGCGTTGAAACGGCGCTCTATGGCTACACCTTC.

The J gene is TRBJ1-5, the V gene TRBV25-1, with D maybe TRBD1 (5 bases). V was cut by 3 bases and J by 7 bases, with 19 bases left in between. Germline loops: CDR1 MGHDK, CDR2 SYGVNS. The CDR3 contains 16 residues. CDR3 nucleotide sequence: TGTGCCAGCAGTGAGGGTGGTGGGGCTGAGGGACAGCCCCAGCATTTT. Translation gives CASSEGGGAEGQPQHF.

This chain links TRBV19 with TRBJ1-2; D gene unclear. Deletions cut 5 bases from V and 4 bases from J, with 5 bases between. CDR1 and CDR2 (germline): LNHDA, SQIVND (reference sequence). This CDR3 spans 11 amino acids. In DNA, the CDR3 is TGTGCCAGTAGTCACGGCTATGGCTACACCTTC. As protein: CASSHGYGYTF. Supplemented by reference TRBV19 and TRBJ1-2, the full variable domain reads DGGITQSPKYLFRKEGQNVTLSCEQNLNHDAMYWYRQDPGQGLRLIYYSQIVNDFQKGDIAEGYSVSREKKESFPLTVTSAQKNPTAFYLCASSHGYGYTFGSGTRLTVV.

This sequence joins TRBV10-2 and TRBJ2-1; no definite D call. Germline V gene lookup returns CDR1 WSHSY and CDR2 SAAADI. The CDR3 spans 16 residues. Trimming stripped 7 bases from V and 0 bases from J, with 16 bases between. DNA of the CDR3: TGCGCCAGCATCTTTCCCGCTGGAAGCTCCTACAATGAGCAGTTCTTC. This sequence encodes CASIFPAGSSYNEQFF.

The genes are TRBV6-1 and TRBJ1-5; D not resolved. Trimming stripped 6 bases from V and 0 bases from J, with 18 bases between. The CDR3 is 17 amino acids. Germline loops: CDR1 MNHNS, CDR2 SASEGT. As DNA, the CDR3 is TGTGCCAGCAGAGAAACGTCGAGGGCTAATAGCAATCAGCCCCAGCATTTT. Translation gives CASRETSRANSNQPQHF.